This passage covers 5 T cell receptor beta chains from one sample sequenced in a study of Ad26.COV2.S vaccination and SARS-CoV-2 variants (TCRdb year 2021). Library method: the immunoSEQ multiplex PCR assay. TCRdb stores this immuneACCESS table with in-frame sequences only. Part of the clones is absent; in the studies checked, under half of the shortfall reflects unresolved V genes, and no reason is known for the rest. Present in this sample are around 100,000 clones, around 80% of which were seen just once. In total, the top ten clones hold around 15% of the sample. The time point label for this specimen denotes: individuals recovered from natural SARS-CoV-2 infection. The source was peripheral blood, collected after recovery from COVID-19. The receptors stem from a human donor who had recovered from COVID-19.

The chain has TRBV28 and TRBJ1-2; D perhaps matches TRBD1 (6 bases). Trimming took 5 bases from V and 4 from J, leaving 17 bases between them. The CDR3 spans 15 residues. CDR1 MDHEN and CDR2 SYDVKM come from the germline V gene. The CDR3 nucleotides read TGTGCCAGCAGTGTCCCAGGGGTTACACCCTATGGCTACACCTTC. It encodes CASSVPGVTPYGYTF.

The V call is TRBV3-1 (or the pseudogene TRBV3-2), the J call TRBJ1-5; a weak D match, TRBD1 (5 bases). Germline V gives CDR1 LGHDT, CDR2 YNNKEL (reference sequence). The CDR3 loop spans 14 amino acids. V was shortened by 4 bases and J by 3 bases, with 10 bases between the two germline ends. The CDR3 DNA reads as TGTGCCAGCAGCCTTAGACAGTCCAATCAGCCCCAGCATTTT. Protein product: CASSLRQSNQPQHF.

The chain is built from TRBV24-1 and TRBJ1-1; D not certain. Looked up from germline, CDR1 is KGHDR and CDR2 is SFDVKD. This CDR3 spans 12 amino acids. V lost 2 bases and J lost 8, with 8 bases in between. CDR3 sequence (DNA): TGTGCCACCAGTGATTACAATGAAGAAGCTTTCTTT. This sequence encodes CATSDYNEEAFF.

The CDR3, as DNA: TGTGCCAGCCGAACCCACTCCGACGATCAGCCCCAGCATTTT. Protein: CASRTHSDDQPQHF. The V gene is TRBV27, the J gene TRBJ1-5; D not resolved. Germline CDR1 and CDR2: MNHEY and SMNVEV (reference sequence). This CDR3 has 14 amino acids. V lost 8 bases to trimming and J lost 5 bases, with 16 bases between them.

The chain is built from TRBV14 and TRBJ2-3; D ambiguous. The CDR3 contains 13 residues. V was shortened by 5 bases and J by 8 bases, with 14 bases between the two germline ends. Germline V gene lookup returns CDR1 SGHDN and CDR2 FVKESK. CDR3 protein: CASSGARLGTQYF. The CDR3 region has the DNA TGTGCCAGCAGCGGCGCTAGATTGGGTACGCAGTATTTT.